What follows are 6 T cell receptor beta chains derived from one specimen sequenced in a study of cytomegalovirus exposure and HLA in healthy donors. The data were produced by immunoSEQ multiplex PCR, yet TCRdb's version contains in-frame clones alone and is incomplete. Among over 200,000 clones, 90% were seen once, and the ten largest hold 0.37%. Sequenced sample: PBMCs. The receptors originated from a woman aged 18-29 years in good health and CMV-seronegative.

The rearrangement uses TRBV9 and TRBJ1-4, with 12 bases fitting TRBD1. The CDR3 spans 14 residues. Per the germline V gene, CDR1 is SGDLS and CDR2 is YYNGEE. The J segment lost 6 bases and the V segment lost 4 bases, leaving 1 base of the junction unmatched. The CDR3 nucleotides read TGTGCCAGCAGCAGGGACAGGGGGCATGAAAAACTGTTTTTT. As protein: CASSRDRGHEKLFF. The whole variable domain, remainder taken from reference TRBV9 and TRBJ1-4, is DSGVTQTPKHLITATGQRVTLRCSPRSGDLSVYWYQQSLDQGLQFLIQYYNGEERAKGNILERFSAQQFPDLHSELNLSSLELGDSALYFCASSRDRGHEKLFFGSGTQLSVL.

The rearrangement joins TRBV7-9 to TRBJ2-2, with 7 bases lining up with TRBD1. Per germline, CDR1 SEHNR and CDR2 FQNEAQ (reference sequence). With 8 bases clipped from V and 3 bases from J, the junction kept 12 bases outside the gene matches. The CDR3 is 16 amino acids. The CDR3 here is CASGALRTGDTGELFF. The CDR3 DNA reads TGTGCCAGCGGGGCTCTCCGGACAGGAGACACCGGGGAGCTGTTTTTT.

This clone occurred a few times. This chain connects TRBV6-4 to TRBJ2-5, with 12 bases fitting TRBD1. CDR1 and CDR2 (germline): MRHNA, SNTAGT. V trimming: 5 bases; J trimming: 5 bases; junction bases outside the gene matches: 6. The length of the CDR3 is 15 residues. DNA for the CDR3: TGTGCCAGCAGTCCCGGGACAGGGGGCGCGGAGACCCAGTACTTC. Amino acid sequence: CASSPGTGGAETQYF.

This rearrangement joins TRBV27 to TRBJ2-5; a weak D match, TRBD2 (7 bases). CDR1 is MNHEY and CDR2 is SMNVEV in the germline V gene (reference sequence). The CDR3 is 14 amino acids. Trimming pared 6 bases from V and 4 bases from J, leaving 15 bases between. The CDR3 nucleotides are TGTGCCAGCAGCCTACGGGGGGCGGGAGAGACCCAGTACTTC. This translates into CASSLRGAGETQYF.

This clone was counted once. V and J are TRBV11-2 and TRBJ2-3, with 10 bases that match TRBD2. The V gene's germline CDR1 is SGHAT and CDR2 FQNNGV. Unmatched junction bases numbered 10, after V lost 5 bases and J lost 5 bases. The CDR3 totals 16 residues. The CDR3 loop reads CASSLGVLAGIDTQYF. The CDR3 DNA reads TGTGCCAGCAGCCTAGGGGTACTAGCGGGGATAGATACGCAGTATTTT. The full variable domain, completed using reference TRBV11-2 and TRBJ2-3, is EAGVAQSPRYKIIEKRQSVAFWCNPISGHATLYWYQQILGQGPKLLIQFQNNGVVDDSQLPKDRFSAERLKGVDSTLKIQPAKLEDSAVYLCASSLGVLAGIDTQYFGPGTRLTVL.

The rearrangement links TRBV25-1 to TRBJ2-6; possible D gene TRBD1, 6 bases. The CDR3 covers 16 residues. CDR1 is MGHDK and CDR2 is SYGVNS in the germline V gene. Trimming cost V 2 bases and J 4 bases, with 12 bases left between them. For the CDR3, the DNA is TGTGCCAGCAGTGAAGTGGGGGCGAGAGGGGCCAACGTCCTGACTTTC. Amino acid sequence: CASSEVGARGANVLTF.